These 9 T cell receptor beta chains came from one sample sequenced in a study of CD8+CD57+ T cells in acquired aplastic anemia. TCR beta VDJ and CDR3 profiles were obtained from a genomic DNA template. MiXCR, applied by TCRdb to the reads, yields one record per CDR3 protein. This sample has about 200,000 distinct CDR3 sequences; 65% occur once, and the top ten carry roughly 62%. In patients chosen for sequencing, flow cytometry had shown CD8+CD57+ cell expansion. The sample taken for sequencing was sorted CD4+, CD8+, or CD8+CD57+ T cells (not recorded which) from PBMCs. The receptors here all came from a human donor with aplastic anemia.

The V and J genes are TRBV27 and TRBJ1-1; TRBD1 agrees at 7 bases. From germline, CDR1 is MNHEY and CDR2 SMNVEV (reference sequence). V was pared by 2 bases and J by 4 bases, with 7 bases of the junction left unmatched. This CDR3 is 15 amino acids long. The DNA of the CDR3 is TGTGCCAGCAGTTTAATAGGGGGCAGGAGCACTGAAGCTTTCTTT. Its translation: CASSLIGGRSTEAFF.

Points on this clonotype: Its ends do not fully match the called genes, so a read error is possible. The chain employs TRBV25-1 and TRBJ1-1; 10 bases line up with TRBD1. The CDR3 covers 14 residues. Germline assignment: CDR1 MGHDK and CDR2 SYGVNS. Here the CDR3 DNA reads TGTGCCAGCACCCGGACAGGGGGGAACGCTGAAGCTTTCTTT. It encodes CASTRTGGNAEAFF.

This sequence joins TRBV7-9 and TRBJ2-5, with unresolved D. This CDR3 spans 13 amino acids. Trimming cost V 1 base and J 4 bases, with 7 bases left between them. Germline V CDR1 and CDR2: SEHNR, FQNEAQ (reference sequence). CDR3 sequence reads: CASSLGAAETQYF. The CDR3 bases are TGTGCCAGCAGCTTAGGTGCGGCAGAGACCCAGTACTTC.

This clonotype appeared a few times. This chain uses TRBV7-6 with TRBJ2-7, with D perhaps TRBD1 (6 bases). Germline V gives CDR1 SGHVS, CDR2 FNYEAQ. The CDR3 totals 15 residues. The V end lost 1 base, the J end lost 2 bases, and 12 bases lay between the germline ends. CDR3 sequence reads: CASSLDSDSPYEQYF. CDR3 nucleotide sequence: TGTGCCAGCAGCTTAGACTCGGACAGTCCCTACGAGCAGTACTTC.

The chain has TRBV7-2 and TRBJ2-5; 13 bases map to TRBD2. V lost 3 bases to trimming and J lost 7 bases; unmatched junction nucleotides: 8. The CDR3 length is 16 residues. The V gene's germline CDR1 is SGHTA and CDR2 FQGNSA. CDR3 nucleotides: TGTGCCAGCAGCTTCAGACTAGCGGGGGGTTCTGGGACCCAGTACTTC. Its protein product is CASSFRLAGGSGTQYF. Using reference TRBV7-2 and TRBJ2-5 for the parts outside the CDR3, the full variable domain is GAGVSQSPSNKVTEKGKDVELRCDPISGHTALYWYRQSLGQGLEFLIYFQGNSAPDKSGLPSDRFSAERTGGSVSTLTIQRTQQEDSAVYLCASSFRLAGGSGTQYFGPGTRLLVL.

The V call is TRBV12-3 or TRBV12-4, the J call TRBJ1-3; D call uncertain. The ends were cut back, 6 bases at V and 6 bases at J, with 3 bases in the middle. The CDR3 spans 10 residues. CDR3 residues: CASRLNTIYF. The DNA for the CDR3 is TGTGCCAGCAGGCTAAACACCATATATTTT.

V is TRBV28 and J is TRBJ2-2; D remains ambiguous. Germline lookup yields CDR1 MDHEN and CDR2 SYDVKM. Trimming removed 6 bases at V and 7 bases at J, with 9 bases between. The CDR3 contains 12 residues. CDR3 in DNA: TGTGCCAGCAGGGCCGCTAGCGGGGAGCTGTTTTTT. As protein: CASRAASGELFF.

This clonotype was found a few times. The chain recombines TRBV20-1 with TRBJ2-7; unclear D gene. CDR1 is DFQATT, CDR2 SNEGSKA, per germline (reference sequence). This CDR3 has 12 amino acids. V lost 6 bases to trimming and J lost 3 bases, with 12 bases between them. Here the CDR3 DNA reads TGCAGTGCCCGCCGGTCCAACTACGAGCAGTACTTC. Amino acids: CSARRSNYEQYF.

The rearrangement uses TRBV20-1 and TRBJ1-1; 7 bases agree with TRBD1. CDR1 is DFQATT, CDR2 SNEGSKA, per germline (reference sequence). The CDR3 length is 13 residues. Losses at the gene ends were 7 bases for V and 3 bases for J; bases not matched to a gene: 8. The CDR3 spells CSGPPQGDTEAFF. CDR3 sequence (DNA): TGCAGTGGCCCACCCCAGGGGGACACTGAAGCTTTCTTT.